This note documents a single T cell receptor (beta chain) sequence. This record belongs to a study of shared T cell receptors in the human thymus. TCRdb's copy holds only in-frame clones and misses some; the assay was immunoSEQ multiplex PCR. The table lists about 380,000 clones, approximately 95% of them singletons, with 0.015% to 0.02% in the top ten. Material for sequencing was thymocytes. This TCR derives from a human donor.

CDR3: CASSPFLRPGLITDTQYF. The CDR3 region has the DNA TGTGCCAGCAGCCCCTTCTTGCGACCGGGACTAATCACAGATACGCAGTATTTT. The chain has TRBV7-9 and TRBJ2-3; 7 bases are a match to TRBD2. The CDR3 consists of 18 residues. The germline CDR1 and CDR2 sequences are SEHNR and FQNEAQ (reference sequence). The junction had 16 bases not matched to a gene; V was cut back by 5 bases and J by 2 bases.